This TCR beta chain was obtained from a study of T cell clonality in common variable immunodeficiency. Notes on the study in general: Shared TCRbeta clones were fewer between CVID subjects than controls.

The method was immunoSEQ multiplex PCR; TCRdb's version includes in-frame clones alone and lacks a portion of them. The sample was found to contain 30,000 to 40,000 clones, and every one recurs. CDR1 is KGHSH, CDR2 LQKENI, per germline. CDR3 length: 15 residues. The ends were cut back, 1 base at V and 7 bases at J, with 16 bases in the middle. This clone was counted many times. The antigen remains unidentified. The CDR3 end is not reached by the read, which stops 3 residues before it; the germline J gene fills it in. The sample taken for sequencing was peripheral blood mononuclear cells. The chain carries TRBV18 and TRBJ1-1; D may be TRBD1 (6 bases). The sequence was obtained from a person between 18 and 70 years old in good health. CDR3 in amino acids: CASSPQTSGAIEAFF. The CDR3 bases that were read are TGTGCCAGCTCACCACAGACCTCAGGGGCGATTGAA.